This T cell receptor (beta chain) came from a study of T cell changes during pregnancy in multiple sclerosis. Clones were sequenced by immunoSEQ multiplex PCR, and TCRdb holds only the in-frame ones, with some missing. The repertoire holds about 28,000 clones, with 85% to 90% as singletons. V lost 3 bases, J lost 2 bases, and 5 bases stayed unmatched. There are 15 residues in the CDR3. Germline V gives CDR1 SNHLY, CDR2 FYNNEI. The V and J genes are TRBV2 and TRBJ1-1, with TRBD1 matching over 8 bases. This specimen was CD4+ T cells from peripheral blood mononuclear cells, taken in the second trimester of pregnancy. The sequence was obtained from a female donor with multiple sclerosis, enrolled in a pregnancy study. CDR3 region: CASSDQGARNTEAFF. CDR3 nucleotides: TGTGCCAGCAGTGATCAGGGGGCGAGAAACACTGAAGCTTTCTTT.